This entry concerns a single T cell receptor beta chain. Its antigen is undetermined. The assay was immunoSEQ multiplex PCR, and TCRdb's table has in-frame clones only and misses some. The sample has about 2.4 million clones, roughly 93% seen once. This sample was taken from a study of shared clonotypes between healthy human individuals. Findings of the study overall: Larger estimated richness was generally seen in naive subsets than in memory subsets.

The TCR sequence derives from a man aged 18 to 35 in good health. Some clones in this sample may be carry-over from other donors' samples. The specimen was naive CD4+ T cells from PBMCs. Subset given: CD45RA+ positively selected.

CDR3 nucleotide sequence: TGTGCCTGGGGACAGGGTGTCTACGAGCAGTACTTC. This encodes CAWGQGVYEQYF. The rearrangement joins TRBV30 to TRBJ2-5; 8 bases match TRBD1. Near its end, the DNA agrees better with TRBJ2-7, so the J call may be wrong. The germline gives CDR1 GTSNPN, CDR2 SVGIG (reference sequence). The CDR3 extends over 12 amino acids.